A selection of T cell receptor beta chains follows, all from one sample in a study of identical twins. TCRdb processed the 5' RACE reads anew with MiXCR; each CDR3 protein has one entry. Counted here are around 1.7 million distinct CDR3 sequences, about 32% occurring once; the ten biggest clones make up 0.25% to 0.3%. The sequencing input was cord blood. The receptors were gathered from a newborn girl in good health. Both conserved end residues are part of each CDR3. A D gene is named only where the DNA matches it firmly. Clone size is given for some rows only: seen once, a few or many times, or a class if the clone is expanded.

size,D,V,length,J,CDR3,DNA
few,NA,TRBV1,19,TRBJ2-7,CTSSQGLAGGENASYEQYF,TGCACCAGCAGCCAAGGACTAGCGGGGGGCGAAAACGCCTCCTACGAGCAGTACTTC
NA,NA,TRBV18,12,TRBJ2-1,CASSPQSREEFF,TGTGCCAGCTCACCACAGTCGAGGGAGGAGTTCTTC
NA,TRBD2,TRBV5-1,17,TRBJ2-1,CASSLGATSGRVYEQFF,TGCGCCAGCAGCTTGGGGGCGACTAGCGGGAGGGTCTATGAGCAGTTCTTC
many,NA,TRBV7-9,15,TRBJ1-2,CASSLRGAGNYGYTF,TGTGCCAGCAGCTTACGAGGAGCAGGGAACTATGGCTACACCTTC
few,NA,TRBV20-1,18,TRBJ2-1,CSARVIGGSLDSYNEQFF,TGCAGTGCTAGAGTAATCGGTGGGAGTCTAGACTCCTACAATGAGCAGTTCTTC
NA,NA,TRBV2,15,TRBJ1-1,CASRSSVTAYTEAFF,TGTGCCAGCAGATCCTCCGTTACAGCTTACACTGAAGCTTTCTTT
few,NA,TRBV4-2,14,TRBJ2-3,CASSTPVPADTQYF,TGTGCCAGCAGCACGCCGGTCCCGGCAGATACGCAGTATTTT
few,NA,TRBV6-6,15,TRBJ2-3,CASRWGNGRTDTQYF,TGTGCCAGCAGGTGGGGGAACGGGAGAACAGATACGCAGTATTTT
NA,TRBD2,TRBV20-1,15,TRBJ2-3,CSAAPLAGVGDTQYF,TGCAGTGCTGCACCTCTAGCGGGAGTGGGAGATACGCAGTATTTT
few,NA,TRBV25-1,15,TRBJ2-1,CASSELRGAYNEQFF,TGTGCCAGCAGTGAACTCAGGGGGGCCTACAATGAGCAGTTCTTC
few,TRBD1,TRBV7-9,11,TRBJ2-1,CASSDRGWKFF,TGTGCCAGCAGCGACAGGGGGTGGAAGTTCTTC
NA,NA,TRBV4-2,17,TRBJ1-2,CASSQDSRLGANYGYTF,TGTGCCAGCAGCCAAGATTCGCGGTTAGGGGCTAACTATGGCTACACCTTC
few,NA,TRBV20-1,14,TRBJ2-1,CSALLVNSYNEQFF,TGCAGTGCTTTACTAGTCAACTCCTACAATGAGCAGTTCTTC
NA,TRBD1,TRBV7-9,14,TRBJ2-5,CASSLQTGAREQYF,TGTGCCAGCAGCCTTCAGACAGGGGCAAGGGAGCAGTACTTC
few,NA,TRBV18,14,TRBJ2-7,CASSPTVGSYEQYF,TGTGCCAGCTCACCGACGGTGGGTTCCTACGAGCAGTACTTC
NA,TRBD1,TRBV7-9,12,TRBJ1-2,CASRQGAFGYTF,TGTGCCAGCAGACAGGGGGCTTTTGGCTACACCTTC
few,NA,TRBV24-1,14,TRBJ1-5,CATSDRQVGQPQHF,TGTGCCACCAGTGATCGACAGGTGGGTCAGCCCCAGCATTTT
many,TRBD1,TRBV4-2,13,TRBJ1-2,CASSHRDSYGYTF,TGTGCCAGCAGCCATAGGGACAGCTATGGCTACACCTTC
NA,NA,TRBV20-1,16,TRBJ2-3,CSATRPRGRRTDTQYF,TGCAGTGCTACCCGCCCCCGAGGCCGGCGCACAGATACGCAGTATTTT
NA,TRBD2,TRBV2,15,TRBJ2-2,CAGGLAGAVAGELFF,TGTGCCGGGGGACTAGCGGGAGCTGTGGCCGGGGAGCTGTTTTTT
few,NA,TRBV20-1,15,TRBJ2-7,CSATSGPKRAYEQYF,TGCAGTGCTACCTCGGGACCCAAGAGGGCCTACGAGCAGTACTTC
NA,TRBD1,TRBV4-1,16,TRBJ2-7,CASSQANRGTSYEQYF,TGCGCCAGCAGCCAGGCTAACAGGGGTACCTCCTACGAGCAGTACTTC
NA,NA,TRBV15,18,TRBJ2-7,CATSTERRISISYNEQYF,TGTGCCACCAGCACGGAAAGAAGAATTAGTATCTCCTACAATGAGCAGTACTTC
many,NA,TRBV12-3/TRBV12-4,14,TRBJ1-2,CASSLSQGNYGYTF,TGTGCCAGCAGTTTGTCCCAGGGTAACTATGGCTACACCTTC
NA,TRBD2,TRBV20-1,14,TRBJ2-7,CSASSSGRAYEQYF,TGCAGTGCTAGTTCTAGCGGGAGGGCCTACGAGCAGTACTTC
NA,NA,TRBV19,11,TRBJ2-2,CASSMRRELFF,TGTGCCAGTAGTATGCGCAGGGAGCTGTTTTTT
few,TRBD1,TRBV4-1,16,TRBJ1-6,CASSQETGGYNSPLHF,TGCGCCAGCAGCCAAGAGACAGGGGGCTATAATTCACCCCTCCACTTT
NA,TRBD2,TRBV6-1,15,TRBJ2-2,CASRRTSGIGVELFF,TGTGCCAGCAGAAGGACTAGCGGGATAGGCGTGGAGCTGTTTTTT
few,NA,TRBV6-1,11,TRBJ2-1,CASVAGREQFF,TGTGCCAGCGTGGCGGGTAGGGAGCAGTTCTTC
NA,TRBD1,TRBV20-1,15,TRBJ2-5,CSARRDRVYQETQYF,TGCAGTGCTAGGCGGGACAGGGTTTACCAAGAGACCCAGTACTTC
NA,NA,TRBV28,15,TRBJ1-5,CASSLAARRNQPQHF,TGTGCCAGCAGTTTAGCAGCAAGGAGAAATCAGCCCCAGCATTTT
few,NA,TRBV4-2,16,TRBJ1-6,CASSQVEVDYNSPLHF,TGTGCCAGCAGCCAAGTGGAGGTCGATTATAATTCACCCCTCCACTTT
few,TRBD1,TRBV13,15,TRBJ1-2,CASRPTGTGGYGYTF,TGTGCCAGCAGGCCCACCGGGACAGGGGGCTATGGCTACACCTTC
NA,NA,TRBV20-1,13,TRBJ1-2,CSAPPRQNYGYTF,TGCAGTGCTCCACCCCGACAAAACTATGGCTACACCTTC
few,NA,TRBV28,12,TRBJ1-1,CASSPLFSEAFF,TGTGCCAGCAGTCCCCTTTTCTCTGAAGCTTTCTTT
NA,TRBD1,TRBV25-1,17,TRBJ1-4,CASSEFGRTGGGEKLFF,TGTGCCAGCAGTGAATTTGGCAGGACAGGGGGCGGTGAAAAACTGTTTTTT
NA,NA,TRBV4-1,14,TRBJ1-2,CASSRDSANYGYTF,TGCGCCAGCAGCCGTGACAGCGCTAACTATGGCTACACCTTC
few,NA,TRBV5-1,15,TRBJ2-7,CASSTAGTTYNEQYF,TGCGCCAGCAGCACTGCCGGGACAACCTACAATGAGCAGTACTTC
NA,NA,TRBV25-1,13,TRBJ2-2,CASLRHDTGELFF,TGTGCCAGCCTGAGACATGACACCGGGGAGCTGTTTTTT
NA,NA,TRBV2,12,TRBJ2-3,CASETPTDTQYF,TGTGCCAGCGAGACACCCACAGATACGCAGTATTTT
NA,TRBD2,TRBV4-2,14,TRBJ2-1,CASSGSGRQNQQFF,TGTGCCAGCAGCGGTAGCGGGAGGCAAAATCAGCAGTTCTTC
few,NA,TRBV7-9,14,TRBJ1-2,CASSLSTRVYGYTF,TGTGCCAGCAGCTTATCTACCCGGGTATATGGCTACACCTTC
NA,NA,TRBV7-9,12,TRBJ2-1,CVSSLTNNEQFF,TGTGTCAGCAGCTTGACTAACAATGAGCAGTTCTTC
NA,NA,TRBV20-1,9,TRBJ1-2,CSAFTLYTF,TGCAGTGCTTTCACGCTCTACACCTTC
few,TRBD1,TRBV6-6,16,TRBJ1-6,CASSPGQGSYNSPLHF,TGTGCCAGCAGTCCCGGACAGGGGTCCTATAATTCACCCCTCCACTTT
many,NA,TRBV24-1,13,TRBJ2-3,CATSDFTGDTQYF,TGTGCCACCAGTGATTTCACAGGGGATACGCAGTATTTT
NA,NA,TRBV25-1,14,TRBJ1-5,CASSDQVSNQPQHF,TGTGCCAGCAGTGATCAGGTTAGCAATCAGCCCCAGCATTTT
few,TRBD2,TRBV20-1,17,TRBJ2-1,CSARGVAGAISYNEQFF,TGCAGTGCTAGAGGCGTAGCGGGGGCTATCTCCTACAATGAGCAGTTCTTC
NA,NA,TRBV24-1,12,TRBJ2-5,CATSDRRDEQYF,TGTGCCACCAGTGATCGGCGGGATGAGCAGTACTTC
few,NA,TRBV21-1,17,TRBJ2-3,CASSRGPGEGHTDTQYF,TGTGCCAGCAGCAGAGGGCCCGGGGAGGGCCACACAGATACGCAGTATTTT